This record covers a single TCR beta chain. The sample belongs to a study of blood T cell repertoires in COVID-19. At the level of the study: Both acute and convalescent COVID-19 samples were obtained from the United States, Italy and Spain. Sources were T cells, B-cell-depleted T cells, or PBMCs; the material itself was cDNA or gDNA.

Those enrolled, adults aged 18 to 89 years, came from some 25 US areas. TCRdb's copy holds only in-frame clones and misses some; the assay was immunoSEQ multiplex PCR. The table lists fewer than 250,000 clones, roughly 87% of them singletons, with 9.5% to 14% in the top ten. V was clipped by 3 bases and J by 5 bases, with 28 bases between them. The CDR3 has 19 residues. Germline-derived CDR1 and CDR2 are ENHRY and SYGVKD. The chain links TRBV10-3 to TRBJ1-1, with D perhaps TRBD1 (6 bases). This clonotype originated in a man aged 30 to 45 who had recovered from COVID-19. Sample: PBMCs or T cells enriched from blood (not recorded which). Here the CDR3 reads CAISDEIYRLKTGGTEAFF. For the CDR3, the DNA is TGTGCCATCAGTGATGAAATTTATCGTCTTAAGACAGGCGGTACTGAAGCTTTCTTT.